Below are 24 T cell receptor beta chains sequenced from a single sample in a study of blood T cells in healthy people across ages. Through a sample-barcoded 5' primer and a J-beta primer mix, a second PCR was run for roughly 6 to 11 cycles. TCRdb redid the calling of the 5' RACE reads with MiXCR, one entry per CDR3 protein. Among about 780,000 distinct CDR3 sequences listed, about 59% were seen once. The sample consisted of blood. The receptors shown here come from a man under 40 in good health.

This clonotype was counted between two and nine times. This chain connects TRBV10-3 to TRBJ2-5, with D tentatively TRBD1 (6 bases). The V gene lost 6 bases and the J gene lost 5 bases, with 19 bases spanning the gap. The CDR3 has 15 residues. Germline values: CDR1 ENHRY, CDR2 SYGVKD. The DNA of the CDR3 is TGTGCCATCAGCGATACAGGGATGATAGAGGAGACCCAGTACTTC. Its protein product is CAISDTGMIEETQYF.

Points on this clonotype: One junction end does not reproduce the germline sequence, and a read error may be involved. CDR3 in amino acids: CASSLLDRASFNEQFF. Written as DNA, the CDR3 is TGTGCCAGCAGTTTACTGGACAGGGCGTCCTTCAATGAGCAGTTCTTC. The rearrangement joins TRBV28 to TRBJ2-1; 8 nucleotides line up with TRBD1. The CDR3 is made up of 16 amino acids. CDR1 and CDR2 from the germline V gene are MDHEN and SYDVKM.

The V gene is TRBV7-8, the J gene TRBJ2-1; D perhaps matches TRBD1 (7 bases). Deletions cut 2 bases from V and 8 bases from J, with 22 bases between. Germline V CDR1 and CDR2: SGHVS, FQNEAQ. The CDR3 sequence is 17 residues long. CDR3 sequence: CASSLFTQGGIGYEQFF. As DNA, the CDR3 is TGTGCCAGCAGCTTATTCACCCAGGGGGGCATCGGGTATGAGCAGTTCTTC.

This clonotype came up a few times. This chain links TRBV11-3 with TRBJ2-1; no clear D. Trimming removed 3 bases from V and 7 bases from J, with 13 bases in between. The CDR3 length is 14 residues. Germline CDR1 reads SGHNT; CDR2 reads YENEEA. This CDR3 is CASSFTSWANEQFF. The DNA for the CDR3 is TGTGCCAGCAGCTTTACCAGCTGGGCGAATGAGCAGTTCTTC.

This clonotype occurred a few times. The CDR3 sequence: CASSLVRSGANVLTF. The CDR3 DNA follows: TGTGCCAGCAGCTTAGTGCGTTCCGGGGCCAACGTCCTGACTTTC. This chain connects TRBV7-9 to TRBJ2-6; the D is unclear. The CDR3 is 15 residues long. Trimming pared 1 base from V and 4 bases from J, leaving 8 bases between. CDR1 and CDR2 (germline): SEHNR, FQNEAQ (reference sequence).

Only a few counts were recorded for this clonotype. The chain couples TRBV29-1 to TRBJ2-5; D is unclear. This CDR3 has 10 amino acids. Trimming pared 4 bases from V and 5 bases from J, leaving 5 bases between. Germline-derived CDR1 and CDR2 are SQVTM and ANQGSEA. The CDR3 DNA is TGCAGCGTTGCTAGGGAGACCCAGTACTTC. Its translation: CSVARETQYF.

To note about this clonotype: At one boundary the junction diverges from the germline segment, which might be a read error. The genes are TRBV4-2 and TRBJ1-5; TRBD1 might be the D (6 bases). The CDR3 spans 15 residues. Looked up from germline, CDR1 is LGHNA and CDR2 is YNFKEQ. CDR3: CASCQDPGGGQPQHF. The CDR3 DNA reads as TGTGCCAGCTGCCAAGATCCGGGGGGCGGTCAGCCCCAGCATTTT.

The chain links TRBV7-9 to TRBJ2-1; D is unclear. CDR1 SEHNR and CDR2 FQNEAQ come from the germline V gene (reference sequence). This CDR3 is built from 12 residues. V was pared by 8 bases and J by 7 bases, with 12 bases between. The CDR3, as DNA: TGTGCCAGCGGAAAGCTTGCGAATGAGCAGTTCTTC. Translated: CASGKLANEQFF. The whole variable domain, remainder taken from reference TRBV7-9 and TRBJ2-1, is DTGVSQNPRHKITKRGQNVTFRCDPISEHNRLYWYRQTLGQGPEFLTYFQNEAQLEKSRLLSDRFSAERPKGSFSTLEIQRTEQGDSAMYLCASGKLANEQFFGPGTRLTVL.

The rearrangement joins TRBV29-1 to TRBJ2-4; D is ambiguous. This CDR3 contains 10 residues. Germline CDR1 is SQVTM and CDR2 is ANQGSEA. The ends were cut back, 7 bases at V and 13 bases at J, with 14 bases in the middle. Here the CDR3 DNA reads TGCAGCGGTTGTCATAGGCTCCAGTACTTC. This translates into CSGCHRLQYF.

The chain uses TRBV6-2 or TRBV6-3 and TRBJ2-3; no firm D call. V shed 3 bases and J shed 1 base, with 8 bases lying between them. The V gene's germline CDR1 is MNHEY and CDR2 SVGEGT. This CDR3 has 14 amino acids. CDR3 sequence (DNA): TGTGCCAGCAGTTATCTGGGCCGCACAGATACGCAGTATTTT. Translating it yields CASSYLGRTDTQYF.

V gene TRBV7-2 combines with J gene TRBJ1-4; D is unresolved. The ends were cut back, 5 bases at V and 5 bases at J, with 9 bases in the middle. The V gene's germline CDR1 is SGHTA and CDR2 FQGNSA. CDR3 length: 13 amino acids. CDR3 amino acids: CASSVSGNEKLFF. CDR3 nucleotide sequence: TGTGCCAGCAGCGTGTCAGGAAATGAAAAACTGTTTTTT.

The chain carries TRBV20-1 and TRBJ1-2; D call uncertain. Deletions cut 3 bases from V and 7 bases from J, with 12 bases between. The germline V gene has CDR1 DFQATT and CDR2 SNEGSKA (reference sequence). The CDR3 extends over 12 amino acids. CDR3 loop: CSASSELGGYTF. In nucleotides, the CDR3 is TGCAGTGCTAGCTCTGAACTCGGTGGCTACACCTTC.

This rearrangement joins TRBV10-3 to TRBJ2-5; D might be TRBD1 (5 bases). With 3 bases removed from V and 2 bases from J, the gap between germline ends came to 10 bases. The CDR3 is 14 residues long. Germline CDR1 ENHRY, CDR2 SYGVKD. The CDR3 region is CAISEVGPQETQYF. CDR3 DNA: TGTGCCATCAGTGAAGTGGGGCCGCAAGAGACCCAGTACTTC.

The CDR3 DNA is TGTGCCAGCAGTTACTTCGGCGACAATGAGCAGTTCTTC. Translation: CASSYFGDNEQFF. The V and J genes are TRBV6-6 and TRBJ2-1, with unresolved D. The V end lost 1 base, the J end lost 5 bases, and 6 bases lay between the germline ends. CDR3 length equals 13 residues. Per germline, CDR1 MNHNY and CDR2 SVGAGI (reference sequence).

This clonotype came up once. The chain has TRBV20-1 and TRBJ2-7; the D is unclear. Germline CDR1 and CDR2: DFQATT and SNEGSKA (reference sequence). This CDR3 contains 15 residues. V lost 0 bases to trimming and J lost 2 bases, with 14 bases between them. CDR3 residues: CSAREVGQPPYEQYF. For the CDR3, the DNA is TGCAGTGCTAGAGAGGTCGGGCAGCCTCCCTACGAGCAGTACTTC.

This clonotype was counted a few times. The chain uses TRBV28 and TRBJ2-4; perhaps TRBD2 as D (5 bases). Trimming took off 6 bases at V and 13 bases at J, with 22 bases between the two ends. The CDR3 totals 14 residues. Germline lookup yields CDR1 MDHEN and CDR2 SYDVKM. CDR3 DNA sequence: TGTGCCAGCAGCTTTCACCGGGTCCCTAGGGAGCAGTACTTC. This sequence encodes CASSFHRVPREQYF.

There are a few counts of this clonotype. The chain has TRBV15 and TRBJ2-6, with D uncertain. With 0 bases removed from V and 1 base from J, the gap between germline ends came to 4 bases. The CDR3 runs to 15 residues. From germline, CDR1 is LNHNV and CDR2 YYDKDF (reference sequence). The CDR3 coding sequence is TGTGCCACCAGCAGAGAAAGGTCTGGGGCCAACGTCCTGACTTTC. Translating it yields CATSRERSGANVLTF.

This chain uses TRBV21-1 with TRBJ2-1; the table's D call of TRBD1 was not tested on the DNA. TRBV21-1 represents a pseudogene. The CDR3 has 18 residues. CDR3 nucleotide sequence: TGTGCCAGCAGCAAATTCCTGGGGGCCGTAAGCTCCTACAATGAGCAGTTCTTC. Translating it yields CASSKFLGAVSSYNEQFF.

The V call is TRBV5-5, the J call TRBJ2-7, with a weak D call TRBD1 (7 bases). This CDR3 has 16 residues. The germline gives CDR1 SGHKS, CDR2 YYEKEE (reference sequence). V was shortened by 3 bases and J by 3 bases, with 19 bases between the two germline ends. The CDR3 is CASSWRDRQEIYEQYF. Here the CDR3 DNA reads TGTGCCAGCAGCTGGAGGGACAGACAAGAGATCTACGAGCAGTACTTC.

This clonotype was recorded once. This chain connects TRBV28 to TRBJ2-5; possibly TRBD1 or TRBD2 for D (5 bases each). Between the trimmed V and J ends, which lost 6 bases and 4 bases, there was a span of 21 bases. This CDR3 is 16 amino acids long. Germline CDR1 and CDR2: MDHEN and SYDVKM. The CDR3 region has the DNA TGTGCCAGCAGCAGGGCATCTCTGGGACCAGGAGAGACCCAGTACTTC. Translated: CASSRASLGPGETQYF.

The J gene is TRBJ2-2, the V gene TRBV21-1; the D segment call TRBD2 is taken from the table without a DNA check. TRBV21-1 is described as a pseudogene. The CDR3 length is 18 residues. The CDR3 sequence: CASSHPGLAGKNTGELFF. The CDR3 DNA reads TGTGCCAGCAGCCACCCGGGACTAGCGGGGAAGAACACCGGGGAGCTGTTTTTT.

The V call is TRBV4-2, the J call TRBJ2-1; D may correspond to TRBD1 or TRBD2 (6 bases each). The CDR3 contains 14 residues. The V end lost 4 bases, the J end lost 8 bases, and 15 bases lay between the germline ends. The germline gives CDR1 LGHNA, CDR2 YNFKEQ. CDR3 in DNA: TGTGCCAGCAGCCCTGAGACAGGAGGGCATGAGCAGTTCTTC. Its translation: CASSPETGGHEQFF.

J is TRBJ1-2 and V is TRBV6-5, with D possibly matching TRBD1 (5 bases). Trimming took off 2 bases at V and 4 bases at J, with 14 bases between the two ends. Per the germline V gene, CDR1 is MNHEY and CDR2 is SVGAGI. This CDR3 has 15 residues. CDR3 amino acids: CASSYLGGIGYGYTF. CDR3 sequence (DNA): TGTGCCAGCAGTTACCTGGGGGGGATCGGCTATGGCTACACCTTC.

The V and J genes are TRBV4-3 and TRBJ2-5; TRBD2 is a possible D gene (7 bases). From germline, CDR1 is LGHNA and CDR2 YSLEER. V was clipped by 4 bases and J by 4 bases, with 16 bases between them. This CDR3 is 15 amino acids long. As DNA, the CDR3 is TGCGCCAGCAGCCGCGCTTCAGGGGAGGGAGAGACCCAGTACTTC. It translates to CASSRASGEGETQYF.